This T cell receptor (beta chain) was captured by sequencing in a study of CD8+ T cells in alopecia areata. Documented treatment: oral pan-JAK inhibitor, 5-10 mg twice daily. Alopecia areata patients provided lesional scalp punch biopsies and peripheral blood. This clone was recorded only once. Reverse transcribed after extraction, RNA yielded cDNA as the sequencing template. Data came from immunoSEQ multiplex PCR; TCRdb stores just in-frame clones and leaves some out. This sample carries tens of thousands of clones, roughly 46% of them seen once, and the ten largest clones take around 21%. The material was CD8+ T cells sorted from blood, obtained around week 36, from a patient treated with tofacitinib. The source is a human donor with alopecia areata.

The CDR3 bases are TGTGCCAGCAGCTCCAGGGGAGAGGAGACCCAGTACTTC. Its protein product is CASSSRGEETQYF. V gene TRBV7-9 combines with J gene TRBJ2-5, with D maybe TRBD1 (6 bases). Trimming took off 4 bases at V and 5 bases at J, with 11 bases between the two ends. Germline CDR1 and CDR2: SEHNR and FQNEAQ (reference sequence). The CDR3 is 13 amino acids. The full variable domain, its missing parts supplied by reference TRBV7-9 and TRBJ2-5, is DTGVSQNPRHKITKRGQNVTFRCDPISEHNRLYWYRQTLGQGPEFLTYFQNEAQLEKSRLLSDRFSAERPKGSFSTLEIQRTEQGDSAMYLCASSSRGEETQYFGPGTRLLVL.